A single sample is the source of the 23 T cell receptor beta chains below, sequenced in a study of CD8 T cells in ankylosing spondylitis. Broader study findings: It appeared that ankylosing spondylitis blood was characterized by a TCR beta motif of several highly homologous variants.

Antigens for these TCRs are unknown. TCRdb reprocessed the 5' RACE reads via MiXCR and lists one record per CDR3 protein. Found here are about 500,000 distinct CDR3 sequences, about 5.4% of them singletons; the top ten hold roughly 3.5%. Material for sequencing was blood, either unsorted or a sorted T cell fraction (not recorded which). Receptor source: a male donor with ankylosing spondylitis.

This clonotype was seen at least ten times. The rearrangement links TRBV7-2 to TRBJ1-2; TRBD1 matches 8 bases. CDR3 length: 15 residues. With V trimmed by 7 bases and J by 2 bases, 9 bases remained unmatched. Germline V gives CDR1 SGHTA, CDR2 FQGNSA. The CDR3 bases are TGTGCCAGCACAATTACAGGGGGAAAGAACTATGGCTACACCTTC. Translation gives CASTITGGKNYGYTF.

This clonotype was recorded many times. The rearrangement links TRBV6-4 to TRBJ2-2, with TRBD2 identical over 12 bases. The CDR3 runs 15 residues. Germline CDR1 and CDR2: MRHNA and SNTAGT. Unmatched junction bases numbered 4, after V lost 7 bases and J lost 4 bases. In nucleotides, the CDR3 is TGTGCCAGCACCCGACTAGCGGGAGTCACCGGGGAGCTGTTTTTT. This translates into CASTRLAGVTGELFF.

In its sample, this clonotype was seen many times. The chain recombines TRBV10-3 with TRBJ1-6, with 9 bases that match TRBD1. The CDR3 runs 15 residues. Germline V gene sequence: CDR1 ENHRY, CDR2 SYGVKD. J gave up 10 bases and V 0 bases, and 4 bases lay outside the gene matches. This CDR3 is CAISESGQGESPLHF. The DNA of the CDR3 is TGTGCCATCAGTGAGTCGGGACAGGGTGAATCACCCCTCCACTTT.

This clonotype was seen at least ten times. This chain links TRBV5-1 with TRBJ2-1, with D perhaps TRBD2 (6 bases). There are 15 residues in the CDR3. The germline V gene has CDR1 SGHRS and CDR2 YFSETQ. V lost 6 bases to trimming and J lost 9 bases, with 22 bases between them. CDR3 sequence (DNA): TGCGCCAGCAAGTATATAGCGGAAAAAGTAGGTGAGCAGTTCTTC. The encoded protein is CASKYIAEKVGEQFF. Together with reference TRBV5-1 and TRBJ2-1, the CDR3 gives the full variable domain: KAGVTQTPRYLIKTRGQQVTLSCSPISGHRSVSWYQQTPGQGLQFLFEYFSETQRNKGNFPGRFSGRQFSNSRSEMNVSTLELGDSALYLCASKYIAEKVGEQFFGPGTRLTVL.

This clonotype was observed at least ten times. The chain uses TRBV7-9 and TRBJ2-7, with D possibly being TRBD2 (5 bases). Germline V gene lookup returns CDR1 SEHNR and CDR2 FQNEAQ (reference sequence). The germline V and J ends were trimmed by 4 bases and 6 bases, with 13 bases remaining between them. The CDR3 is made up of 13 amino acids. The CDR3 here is CASSSQDGVEQYF. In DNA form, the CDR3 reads TGTGCCAGCAGCTCCCAGGACGGGGTCGAGCAGTACTTC.

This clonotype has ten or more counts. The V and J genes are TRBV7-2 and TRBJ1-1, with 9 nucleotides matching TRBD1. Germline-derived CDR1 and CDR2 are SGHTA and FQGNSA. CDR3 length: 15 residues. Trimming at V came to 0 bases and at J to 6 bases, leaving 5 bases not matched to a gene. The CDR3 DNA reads TGTGCCAGCAGCTTAGCCTGGACAGGGGTGTCTGAAGCTTTCTTT. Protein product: CASSLAWTGVSEAFF.

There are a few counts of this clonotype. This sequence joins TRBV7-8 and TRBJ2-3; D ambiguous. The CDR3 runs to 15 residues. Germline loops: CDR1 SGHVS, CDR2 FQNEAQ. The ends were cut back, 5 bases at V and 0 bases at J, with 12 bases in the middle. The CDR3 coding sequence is TGTGCCAGCAGCCCGGGTGGAGATAGCACAGATACGCAGTATTTT. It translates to CASSPGGDSTDTQYF.

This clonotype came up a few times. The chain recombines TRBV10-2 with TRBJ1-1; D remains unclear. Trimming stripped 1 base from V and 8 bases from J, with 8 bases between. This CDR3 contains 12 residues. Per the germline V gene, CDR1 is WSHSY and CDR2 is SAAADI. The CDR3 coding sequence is TGCGCCAGCAGTGAGTGGGCCTCCGAAGCTTTCTTT. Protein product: CASSEWASEAFF.

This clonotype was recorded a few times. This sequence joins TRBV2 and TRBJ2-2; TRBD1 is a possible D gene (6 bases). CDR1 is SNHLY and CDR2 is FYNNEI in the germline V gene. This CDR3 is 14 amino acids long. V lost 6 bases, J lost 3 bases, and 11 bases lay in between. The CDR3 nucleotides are TGTGCCAGCAGCCGACAGGATTACACCGGGGAGCTGTTTTTT. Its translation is CASSRQDYTGELFF.

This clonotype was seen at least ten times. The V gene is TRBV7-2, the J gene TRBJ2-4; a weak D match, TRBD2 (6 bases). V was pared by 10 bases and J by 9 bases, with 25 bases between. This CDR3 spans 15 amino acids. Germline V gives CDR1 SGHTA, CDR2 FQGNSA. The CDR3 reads CATYLPYAGSGIQYF. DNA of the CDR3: TGTGCCACCTATCTCCCCTACGCGGGATCGGGCATTCAGTACTTC.

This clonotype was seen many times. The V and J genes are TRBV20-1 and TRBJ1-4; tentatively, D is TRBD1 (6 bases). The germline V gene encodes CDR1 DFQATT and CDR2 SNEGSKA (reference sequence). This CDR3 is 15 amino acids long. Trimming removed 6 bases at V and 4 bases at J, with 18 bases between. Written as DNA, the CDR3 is TGCAGTGCGGGGGGGCCCGAATGGTTTAATGAAAAACTGTTTTTT. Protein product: CSAGGPEWFNEKLFF.

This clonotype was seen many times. The CDR3 sequence is CASSQGQGRDNEQFF. In DNA, the CDR3 is TGTGCCAGCAGCCAAGGACAGGGACGGGACAATGAGCAGTTCTTC. This chain uses TRBV12-3 or TRBV12-4 with TRBJ2-1; 8 bases align to TRBD1. J gave up 5 bases and V 6 bases, and 9 bases lay outside the gene matches. The CDR3 loop spans 15 amino acids.

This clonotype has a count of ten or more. CDR3 residues: CSARLAGGPDTQYF. Here the CDR3 DNA reads TGCAGTGCCAGACTAGCGGGGGGGCCAGATACGCAGTATTTT. V gene TRBV20-1 combines with J gene TRBJ2-3; 14 nucleotides line up with TRBD2. The CDR3 consists of 14 residues. V lost 6 bases to trimming and J lost 4 bases; unmatched junction nucleotides: 3. CDR1 and CDR2 from the germline V gene are DFQATT and SNEGSKA (reference sequence).

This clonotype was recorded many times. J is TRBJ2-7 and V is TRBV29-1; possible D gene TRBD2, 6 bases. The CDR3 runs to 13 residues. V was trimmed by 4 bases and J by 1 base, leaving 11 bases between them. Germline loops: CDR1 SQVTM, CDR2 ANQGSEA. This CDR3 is CSVALAASYEQYF. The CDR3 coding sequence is TGCAGCGTTGCCTTAGCGGCGTCCTACGAGCAGTACTTC.

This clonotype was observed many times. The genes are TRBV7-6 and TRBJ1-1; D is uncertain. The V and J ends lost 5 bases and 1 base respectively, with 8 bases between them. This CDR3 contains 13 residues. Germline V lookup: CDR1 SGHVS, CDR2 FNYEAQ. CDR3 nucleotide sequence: TGTGCCAGCAGCCCTTCGGAGAACACTGAAGCTTTCTTT. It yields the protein CASSPSENTEAFF.

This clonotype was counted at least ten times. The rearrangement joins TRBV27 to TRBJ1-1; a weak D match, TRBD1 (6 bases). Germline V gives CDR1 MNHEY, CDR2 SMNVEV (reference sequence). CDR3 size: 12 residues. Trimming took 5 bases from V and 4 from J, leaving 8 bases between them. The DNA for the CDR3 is TGTGCCAGCAGTACAGGGCCCACTGAAGCTTTCTTT. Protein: CASSTGPTEAFF.

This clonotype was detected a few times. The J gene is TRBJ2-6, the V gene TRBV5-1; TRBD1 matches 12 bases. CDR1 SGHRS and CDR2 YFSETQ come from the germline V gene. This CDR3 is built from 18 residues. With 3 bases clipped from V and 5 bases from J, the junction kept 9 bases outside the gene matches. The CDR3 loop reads CASSSGTGGRAWANVLTF. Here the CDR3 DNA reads TGCGCCAGCAGCTCCGGGACAGGGGGCAGGGCTTGGGCCAACGTCCTGACTTTC. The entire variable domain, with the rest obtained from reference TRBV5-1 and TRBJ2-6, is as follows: KAGVTQTPRYLIKTRGQQVTLSCSPISGHRSVSWYQQTPGQGLQFLFEYFSETQRNKGNFPGRFSGRQFSNSRSEMNVSTLELGDSALYLCASSSGTGGRAWANVLTFGAGSRLTVL.

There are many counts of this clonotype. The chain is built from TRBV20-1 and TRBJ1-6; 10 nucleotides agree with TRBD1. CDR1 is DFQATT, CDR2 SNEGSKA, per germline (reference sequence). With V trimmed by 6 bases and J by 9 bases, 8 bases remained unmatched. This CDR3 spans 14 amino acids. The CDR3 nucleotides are TGCAGTGCGAGGGCGGGGACAGGGGTTTCACCCCTCCACTTT. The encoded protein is CSARAGTGVSPLHF.

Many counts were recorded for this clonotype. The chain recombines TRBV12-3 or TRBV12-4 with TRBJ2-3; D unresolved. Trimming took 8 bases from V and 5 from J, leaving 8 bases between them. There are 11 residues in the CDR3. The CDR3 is CASAMGDTQYF. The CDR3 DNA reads TGTGCCAGCGCGATGGGAGATACGCAGTATTTT.

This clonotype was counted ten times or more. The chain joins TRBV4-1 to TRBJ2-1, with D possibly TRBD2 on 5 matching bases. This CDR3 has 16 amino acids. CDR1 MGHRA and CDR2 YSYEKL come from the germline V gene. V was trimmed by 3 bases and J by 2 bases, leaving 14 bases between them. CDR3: CASSHLGRGTYNEQFF. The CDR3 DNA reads TGCGCCAGCAGCCATTTGGGCCGGGGAACCTACAATGAGCAGTTCTTC.

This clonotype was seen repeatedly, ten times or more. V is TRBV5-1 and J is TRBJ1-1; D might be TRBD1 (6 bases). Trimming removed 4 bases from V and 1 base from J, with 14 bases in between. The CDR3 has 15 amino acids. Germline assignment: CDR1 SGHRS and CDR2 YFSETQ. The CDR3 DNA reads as TGCGCCAGCAGCAGAACAGGGTTAGGGAACACTGAAGCTTTCTTT. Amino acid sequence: CASSRTGLGNTEAFF.

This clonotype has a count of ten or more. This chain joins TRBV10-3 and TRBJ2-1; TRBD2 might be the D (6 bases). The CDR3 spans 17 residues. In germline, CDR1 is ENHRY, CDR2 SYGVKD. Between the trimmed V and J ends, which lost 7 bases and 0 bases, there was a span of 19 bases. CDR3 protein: CAITLRRRESSYNEQFF. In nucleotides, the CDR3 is TGTGCCATCACCCTCCGGAGGCGGGAAAGCTCCTACAATGAGCAGTTCTTC.

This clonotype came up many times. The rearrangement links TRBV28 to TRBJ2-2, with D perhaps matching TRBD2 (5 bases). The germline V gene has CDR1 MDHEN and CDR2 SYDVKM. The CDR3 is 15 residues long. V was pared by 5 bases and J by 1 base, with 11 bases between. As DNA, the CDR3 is TGTGCCAGCAGTCTTCTCGGGATGAACACCGGGGAGCTGTTTTTT. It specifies CASSLLGMNTGELFF.